This TCR beta chain is from a study of T cells in women clearing cervical HPV infection. Background on the study: Case blood was drawn when the lesion was first found; control blood after infection became undetectable.

The V gene's germline CDR1 is SNHLY and CDR2 FYNNEI. V was pared by 4 bases and J by 7 bases, with 14 bases between. CDR3 length: 14 amino acids. Some clones are missing from TCRdb's copy, which holds only in-frame ones; the method was immunoSEQ multiplex PCR. The table for this sample gives under 45,000 clones. Details on this clone: The CDR3 end lies 3 residues beyond the end of the read and is filled in from the germline J gene.

The clonotype originates from a woman between 18 and 69 years old with a cervical HPV16 infection that either progressed to CIN3+ or cleared (not recorded which). V and J are TRBV2 and TRBJ1-5; D is perhaps TRBD1 (5 bases). Sequenced sample: blood buffy coat. This CDR3 is CASSVMGGEQPQHF. Partial CDR3 DNA: TGTGCCAGCAGTGTTATGGGGGGGGAACAGCCC.